This section outlines one T cell receptor (beta chain) sequence together with its context. V lost 11 bases, J lost 4 bases, and 8 bases stayed unmatched. The germline gives CDR1 MDHEN, CDR2 SYDVKM. The CDR3 consists of 14 residues. The data were obtained in a study of T cell responses to AZD1222 COVID-19 vaccine. Clones were sequenced by immunoSEQ multiplex PCR, and TCRdb holds only the in-frame ones, with some missing. This table has 150,000 to 200,000 clones, 88% appearing once. The chain employs TRBV28 and TRBJ1-6; 7 bases line up with TRBD1. The sample here was peripheral blood, taken 28 days after the second AZD1222 dose. The clonotype originates from an adult who received the AZD1222 COVID-19 vaccine. The CDR3, as DNA: TGTGCCGCCCCAGGGGGGAAATATAATTCACCCCTCCACTTT. This encodes CAAPGGKYNSPLHF.